The sequence of this T cell receptor beta chain was determined in a study of beta chain features in type 1 diabetes. Study details: Sorted cells numbering 107,917,701 were examined across all samples. Points from the study as a whole: There was a moderate but significant shortening of TCRB CDR3s in all four CD4+ subsets of Type 1 diabetes patients. Since sequencing was performed on cDNA, cells with high TCR expression could be over-represented. The similarity of naive, central memory and Treg TCRB repertoires appeared greater among patients than among healthy donors.

There was one heparinised blood draw per donor, averaging approximately 120 mL. A word on this clone: What it binds is unknown.

The investigators reverse transcribed all of the isolated RNA, so they sequenced expressed TCRB transcripts. Clones were sequenced by immunoSEQ multiplex PCR, and TCRdb holds only the in-frame ones, with some missing. Of roughly 730,000 clones in the sample, roughly 12% are singletons; the top ten hold approximately 0.022%. CDR3 length: 11 residues. The rearrangement uses TRBV21-1 and TRBJ2-7. TRBV21-1 counts as a pseudogene. The TCR originated in a man aged 18-30 years with type 1 diabetes. The sequenced material came from naive CD4+ T cells from blood. The CDR3 spells CASSKGYEQYF. The CDR3 DNA reads TGTGCCAGCAGCAAGGGCTACGAGCAGTACTTC.